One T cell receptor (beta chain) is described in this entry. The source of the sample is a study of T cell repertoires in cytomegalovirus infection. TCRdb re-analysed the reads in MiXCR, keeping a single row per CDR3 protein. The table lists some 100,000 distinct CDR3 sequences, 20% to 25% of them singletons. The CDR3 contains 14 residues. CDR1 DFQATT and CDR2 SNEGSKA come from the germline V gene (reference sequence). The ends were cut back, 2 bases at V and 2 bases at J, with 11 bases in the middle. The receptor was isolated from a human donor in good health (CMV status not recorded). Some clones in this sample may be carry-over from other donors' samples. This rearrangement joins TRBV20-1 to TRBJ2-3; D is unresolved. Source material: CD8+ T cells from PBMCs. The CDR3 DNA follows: TGCAGTGCTAGACGGATGGGAAACACAGATACGCAGTATTTT. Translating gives CSARRMGNTDTQYF.